The entry below gives a single TCR beta chain sequence along with its context. The data are from a study of graft-versus-host responses after intestinal transplantation. Sequenced by immunoSEQ multiplex PCR; TCRdb stores in-frame clones only, minus some. Of more than 9,500 clones listed, about 81% are singletons. The source of this sequence is a human patient who received an intestinal transplant, so some T cells may come from the graft donor. The sequencing here drew on PBMCs, taken around 300 days after intestinal transplant.

This chain's CDR3 is CARASVPDDGYTF. The CDR3 DNA reads as TGCGCCCGCGCGTCGGTGCCCGACGATGGCTACACCTTC. This chain connects TRBV10-1 to TRBJ1-2; unclear D gene. Germline V gives CDR1 WNHNN, CDR2 SYGVQD (reference sequence). Trimming removed 11 bases at V and 6 bases at J, with 19 bases between. The CDR3 is 13 amino acids.